This note documents a single T cell receptor beta chain sequence. The antigen is undetermined. This PCR relied on a set of 60 Vbeta primers and 13 Jbeta primers. The assay was immunoSEQ multiplex PCR, and TCRdb's table has in-frame clones only and misses some. The sample lists 150,000 to 200,000 clones, roughly 84% occurring once. The data were obtained in a study of cytomegalovirus exposure and HLA in healthy donors. Looking at the study overall: Earlier, approximately 190 million T cells were analyzed, and more than 100 million unique TCR beta sequences were found among them. Caucasian-associated ancestry cluster membership applied to over 80% of several hundred genotyped donors.

Study-wide points: Rarity held for most TCR sequences, but there were some public TCRs that occurred in many donors. Prior analysis indicated that the majority of TCR beta V segments exhibited productivity approximately 90% or approximately 30% of the time.

The CDR3 has 16 residues. Germline CDR1 is SGDLS and CDR2 is YYNGEE. The V segment lost 0 bases and the J segment 3 bases; nucleotides outside the gene matches: 4. This sequence originates from a man aged 18-30 years in good health and CMV-seropositive. The specimen was PBMCs. This chain joins TRBV9 and TRBJ2-3, with 10 bases identical to TRBD2. The CDR3 spells CASSVGPSGGTDTQYF. The CDR3 DNA reads TGTGCCAGCAGCGTAGGTCCTAGCGGGGGAACAGATACGCAGTATTTT. Drawing the rest from reference TRBV9 and TRBJ2-3, the complete variable domain is DSGVTQTPKHLITATGQRVTLRCSPRSGDLSVYWYQQSLDQGLQFLIQYYNGEERAKGNILERFSAQQFPDLHSELNLSSLELGDSALYFCASSVGPSGGTDTQYFGPGTRLTVL.